These T cell receptor beta chains were read from a single sample in a study of CD8 T cells in ankylosing spondylitis. Via MiXCR, TCRdb re-called the 5' RACE reads, giving one row per CDR3 protein. The sample has about 240,000 distinct CDR3 sequences, around 9.1% seen once. Sequencing was done on a sample of blood, either unsorted or a sorted T cell fraction (not recorded which). Receptor source: a male donor with ankylosing spondylitis or in good health (not recorded which). Both conserved end residues are part of each CDR3. A D gene is named only where the DNA matches it firmly. Rows may omit the clone size; those that give it use once, few, many or a size class.

D	size	V	J	DNA	CDR3
TRBD2	many	TRBV10-3	TRBJ2-3	TGTGCCATCAGTGACCGACTAGCGGGAGTCACAGATACGCAGTATTTT	CAISDRLAGVTDTQYF
NA	many	TRBV20-1	TRBJ2-7	TGCAGTGCTAGATTAGAGGACATGTTGTCCCACGAGCAGTACTTC	CSARLEDMLSHEQYF
NA	many	TRBV5-5	TRBJ2-3	TGTGCCAGCAGCTTCTCTGGACAGCCTACAGATACGCAGTATTTT	CASSFSGQPTDTQYF
NA	many	TRBV20-1	TRBJ1-2	TGCAGTGCTAGAGATAACAGAAACTATGGCTACACCTTC	CSARDNRNYGYTF
TRBD1	NA	TRBV6-5	TRBJ2-7	TGTGCCAGCAGTTGGGCGGGACAGGGGAGCGAGCAGTACTTC	CASSWAGQGSEQYF
NA	NA	TRBV11-2	TRBJ1-1	TGTGCCAGCAGCTTAGACTGGATGGTAGAATCAGCTTTCTTT	CASSLDWMVESAFF
NA	NA	TRBV29-1	TRBJ2-7	TGCAGCGTGGAGCTAGTCGGGGTGAGCTCCTACGAGCAGTACTTC	CSVELVGVSSYEQYF
NA	few	TRBV7-9	TRBJ2-2	TGTGCCAGCAGCGTCCGGGCTGCGAACACCGGGGAGCTGTTTTTT	CASSVRAANTGELFF
NA	many	TRBV5-1	TRBJ1-6	TGCGCCAGCAGCTTGACGACATCTAATGATTCACCCCTCCACTTT	CASSLTTSNDSPLHF
NA	many	TRBV12-3/TRBV12-4	TRBJ1-5	TGTGCCAGCAGTGCGGCCTGGGGCAATCAGCCCCAGCATTTT	CASSAAWGNQPQHF
TRBD2	many	TRBV20-1	TRBJ2-7	TGCAGTGCTAGACTAGCGGATTCCTACGAGCAGTACTTC	CSARLADSYEQYF
NA	many	TRBV9	TRBJ2-2	TGTGCCAGCAGCGTAGTGGCTAACACCGGGGAGCTGTTTTTT	CASSVVANTGELFF
NA	many	TRBV6-6	TRBJ2-1	TGTGCCAGCAGTACCCTCGCTTGGGAGCAGTTCTTC	CASSTLAWEQFF
NA	NA	TRBV7-3	TRBJ2-3	TGTGCCAGCAGCTTGACTAGTAGGGATACGCAGTATTTT	CASSLTSRDTQYF
NA	NA	TRBV7-2	TRBJ1-2	TGTGCCAGCAGCTTGACCGGGACGGTCACATTTGGCTACACCTTC	CASSLTGTVTFGYTF
TRBD2	many	TRBV20-1	TRBJ2-1	TGCAGTGCTAGGATACTAGCGGGAGGGGATGAGCAGTTCTTC	CSARILAGGDEQFF
TRBD2	few	TRBV9	TRBJ2-1	TGTGCCAGCAGCGGGGGACTAGCGGGATACAATGAGCAGTTCTTC	CASSGGLAGYNEQFF
NA	few	TRBV20-1	TRBJ2-3	TGCAGTGCCATCCCTCAGGCGGGACCCGGCACAGATACGCAGTATTTT	CSAIPQAGPGTDTQYF
TRBD1	many	TRBV7-9	TRBJ1-2	TGTGCCAGCAGCTTAACCCCTCAGGGGGCGATTCTCTATGGCTACACCTTC	CASSLTPQGAILYGYTF
NA	NA	TRBV6-5	TRBJ1-2	TGTGCCAGCAGTTACTCGACGGACAGCCCTCTCTATGGCTACACCTTC	CASSYSTDSPLYGYTF
NA	NA	TRBV30	TRBJ1-6	TGTGCCTGGAGTGTACATATATTGGGGTCACCCCTCCACTTT	CAWSVHILGSPLHF
NA	many	TRBV6-1	TRBJ2-2	TGTGCCAGCAGACCTTCCCTCAGGAGCGCGGAAGAGCTGTTTTTT	CASRPSLRSAEELFF
NA	many	TRBV7-2	TRBJ1-1	TGTGCCAGCAGATCGGACAGGAACACTGAAGCTTTCTTT	CASRSDRNTEAFF